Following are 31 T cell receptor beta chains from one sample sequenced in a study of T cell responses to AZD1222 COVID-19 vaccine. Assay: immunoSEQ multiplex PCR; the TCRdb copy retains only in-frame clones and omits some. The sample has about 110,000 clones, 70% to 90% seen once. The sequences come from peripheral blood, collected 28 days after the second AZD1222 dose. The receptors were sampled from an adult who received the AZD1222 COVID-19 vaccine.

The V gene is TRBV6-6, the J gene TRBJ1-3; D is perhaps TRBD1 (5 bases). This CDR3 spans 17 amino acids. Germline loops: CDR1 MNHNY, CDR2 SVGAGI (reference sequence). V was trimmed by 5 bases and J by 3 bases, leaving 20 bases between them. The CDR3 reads CASSPSRERISGNTIYF. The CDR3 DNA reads TGTGCCAGCAGTCCTAGCAGGGAAAGAATTAGTGGAAACACCATATATTTT.

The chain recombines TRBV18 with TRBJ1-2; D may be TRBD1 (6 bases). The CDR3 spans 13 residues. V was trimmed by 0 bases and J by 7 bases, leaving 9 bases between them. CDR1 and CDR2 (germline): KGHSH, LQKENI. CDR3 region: CASSPPVGGGYTF. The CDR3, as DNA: TGTGCCAGCTCACCACCGGTAGGGGGTGGCTACACCTTC.

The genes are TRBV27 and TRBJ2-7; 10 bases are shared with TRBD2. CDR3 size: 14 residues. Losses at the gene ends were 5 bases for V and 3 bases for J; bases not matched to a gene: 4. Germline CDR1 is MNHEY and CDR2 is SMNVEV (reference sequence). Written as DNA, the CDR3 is TGTGCCAGCAGTAGGGGGACTAGCGTCTACGAGCAGTACTTC. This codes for CASSRGTSVYEQYF.

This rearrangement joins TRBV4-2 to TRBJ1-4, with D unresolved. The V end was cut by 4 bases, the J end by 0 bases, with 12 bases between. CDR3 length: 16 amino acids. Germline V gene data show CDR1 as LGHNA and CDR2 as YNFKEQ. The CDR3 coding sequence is TGTGCCAGCAGCCTCGGGCGTAGTGCAACTAATGAAAAACTGTTTTTT. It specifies CASSLGRSATNEKLFF.

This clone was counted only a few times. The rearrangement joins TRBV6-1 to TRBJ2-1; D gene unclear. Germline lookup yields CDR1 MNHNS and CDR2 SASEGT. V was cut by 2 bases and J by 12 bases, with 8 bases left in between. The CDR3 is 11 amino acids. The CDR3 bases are TGTGCCAGCAGTGAATCCGCCCGGCAGTTCTTC. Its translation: CASSESARQFF.

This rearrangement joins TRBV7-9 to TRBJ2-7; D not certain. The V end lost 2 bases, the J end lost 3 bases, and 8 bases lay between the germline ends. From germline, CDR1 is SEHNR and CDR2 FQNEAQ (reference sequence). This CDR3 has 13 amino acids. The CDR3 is CASSLSSNYEQYF. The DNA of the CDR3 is TGTGCCAGCAGCTTATCCTCAAACTACGAGCAGTACTTC.

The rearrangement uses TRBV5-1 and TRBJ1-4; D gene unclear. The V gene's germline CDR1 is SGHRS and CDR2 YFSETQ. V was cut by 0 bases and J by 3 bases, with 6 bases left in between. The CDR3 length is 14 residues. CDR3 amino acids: CASSLEGSNEKLFF. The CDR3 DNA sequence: TGCGCCAGCAGCTTGGAGGGATCTAATGAAAAACTGTTTTTT.

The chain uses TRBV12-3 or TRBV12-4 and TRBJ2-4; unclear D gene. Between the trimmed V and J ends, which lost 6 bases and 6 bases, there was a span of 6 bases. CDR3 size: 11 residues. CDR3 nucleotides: TGTGCCAGCAGCCGGCTAAACATTCAGTACTTC. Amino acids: CASSRLNIQYF.

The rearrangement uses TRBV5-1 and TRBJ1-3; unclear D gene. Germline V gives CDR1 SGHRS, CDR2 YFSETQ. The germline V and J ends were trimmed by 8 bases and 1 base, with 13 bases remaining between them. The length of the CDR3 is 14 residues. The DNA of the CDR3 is TGCGCCAGTCGGCGGACCAGTTCTGGAAACACCATATATTTT. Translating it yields CASRRTSSGNTIYF.

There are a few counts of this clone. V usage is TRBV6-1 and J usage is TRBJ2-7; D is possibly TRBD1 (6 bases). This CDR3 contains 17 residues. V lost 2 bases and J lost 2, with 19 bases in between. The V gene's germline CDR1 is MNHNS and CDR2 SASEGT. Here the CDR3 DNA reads TGTGCCAGCAGTGAAAGCTTAGGGTCAGGGGTAACCTACGAGCAGTACTTC. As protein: CASSESLGSGVTYEQYF.

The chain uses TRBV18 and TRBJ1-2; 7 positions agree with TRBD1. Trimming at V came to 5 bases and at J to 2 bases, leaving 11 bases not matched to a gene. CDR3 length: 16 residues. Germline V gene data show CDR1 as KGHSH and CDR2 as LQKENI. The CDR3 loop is CASSKYTGTENYGYTF. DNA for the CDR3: TGTGCCAGCTCAAAATATACCGGGACAGAGAACTATGGCTACACCTTC. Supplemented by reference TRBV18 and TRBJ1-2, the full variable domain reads NAGVMQNPRHLVRRRGQEARLRCSPMKGHSHVYWYRQLPEEGLKFMVYLQKENIIDESGMPKERFSAEFPKEGPSILRIQQVVRGDSAAYFCASSKYTGTENYGYTFGSGTRLTVV.

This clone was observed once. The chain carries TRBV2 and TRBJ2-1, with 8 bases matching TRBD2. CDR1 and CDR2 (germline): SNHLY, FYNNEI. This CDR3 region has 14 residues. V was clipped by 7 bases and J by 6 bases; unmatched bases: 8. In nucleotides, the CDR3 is TGTGCCAGCACACGTTGGACTAGCTTCAATGAGCAGTTCTTC. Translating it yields CASTRWTSFNEQFF.

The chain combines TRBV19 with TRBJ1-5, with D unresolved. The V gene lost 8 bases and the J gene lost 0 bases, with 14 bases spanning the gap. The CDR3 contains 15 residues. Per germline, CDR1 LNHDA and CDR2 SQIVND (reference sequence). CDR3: CASSLTVYSNQPQHF. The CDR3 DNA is TGTGCCAGTTCCCTGACCGTTTATAGCAATCAGCCCCAGCATTTT. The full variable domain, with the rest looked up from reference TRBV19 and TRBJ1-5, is DGGITQSPKYLFRKEGQNVTLSCEQNLNHDAMYWYRQDPGQGLRLIYYSQIVNDFQKGDIAEGYSVSREKKESFPLTVTSAQKNPTAFYLCASSLTVYSNQPQHFGDGTRLSIL.

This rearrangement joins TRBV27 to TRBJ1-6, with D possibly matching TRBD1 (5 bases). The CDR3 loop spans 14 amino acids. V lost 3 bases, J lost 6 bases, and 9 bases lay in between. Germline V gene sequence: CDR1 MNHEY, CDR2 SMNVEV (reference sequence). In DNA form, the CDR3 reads TGTGCCAGCAGTTTCCGAGGGGTTAATTCACCCCTCCACTTT. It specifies CASSFRGVNSPLHF.

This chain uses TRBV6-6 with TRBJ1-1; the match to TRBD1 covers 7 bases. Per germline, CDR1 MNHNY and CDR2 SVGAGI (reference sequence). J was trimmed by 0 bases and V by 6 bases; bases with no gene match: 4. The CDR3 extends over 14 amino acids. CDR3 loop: CASRSGTVNTEAFF. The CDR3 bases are TGTGCCAGCAGGTCCGGGACAGTGAACACTGAAGCTTTCTTT.

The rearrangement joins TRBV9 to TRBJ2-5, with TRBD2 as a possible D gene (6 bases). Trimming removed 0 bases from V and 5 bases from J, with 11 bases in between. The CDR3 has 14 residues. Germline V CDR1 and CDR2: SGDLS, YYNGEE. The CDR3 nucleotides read TGTGCCAGCAGCGTAGCGGGAGTAGGCGAGACCCAGTACTTC. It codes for CASSVAGVGETQYF.

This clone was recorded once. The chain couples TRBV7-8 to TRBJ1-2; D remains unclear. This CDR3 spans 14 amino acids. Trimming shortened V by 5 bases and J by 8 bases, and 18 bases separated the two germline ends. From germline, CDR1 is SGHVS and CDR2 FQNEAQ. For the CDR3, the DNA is TGTGCCAGCAGCCCAGCTTCTGTTCTAACCGGCTACACCTTC. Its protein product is CASSPASVLTGYTF.

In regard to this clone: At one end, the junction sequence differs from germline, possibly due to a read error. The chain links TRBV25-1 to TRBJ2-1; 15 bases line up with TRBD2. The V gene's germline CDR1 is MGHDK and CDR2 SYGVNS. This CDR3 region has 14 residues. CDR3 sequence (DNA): TGTGCCAGCAGTGGACCGGGACTAGCGGGAGGCTGGCTCTTC. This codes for CASSGPGLAGGWLF.

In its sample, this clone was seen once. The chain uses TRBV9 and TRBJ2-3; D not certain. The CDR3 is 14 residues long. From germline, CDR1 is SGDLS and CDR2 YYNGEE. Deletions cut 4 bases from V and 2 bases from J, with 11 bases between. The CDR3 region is CASSPTAATDTQYF. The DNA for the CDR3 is TGTGCCAGCAGCCCGACCGCGGCCACAGATACGCAGTATTTT.

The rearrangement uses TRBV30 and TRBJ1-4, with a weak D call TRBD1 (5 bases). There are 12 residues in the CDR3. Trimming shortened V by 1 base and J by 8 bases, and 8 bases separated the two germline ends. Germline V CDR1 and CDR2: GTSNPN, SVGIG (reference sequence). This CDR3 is CAWSAGYEKLFF. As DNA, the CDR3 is TGTGCCTGGAGTGCAGGGTACGAAAAACTGTTTTTT.

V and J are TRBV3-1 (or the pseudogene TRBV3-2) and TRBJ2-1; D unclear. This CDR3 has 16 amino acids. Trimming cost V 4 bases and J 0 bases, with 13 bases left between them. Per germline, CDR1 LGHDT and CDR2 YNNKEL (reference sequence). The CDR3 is CASSPRRVSSYNEQFF. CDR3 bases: TGTGCCAGCAGCCCCCGCCGAGTTAGCTCCTACAATGAGCAGTTCTTC.

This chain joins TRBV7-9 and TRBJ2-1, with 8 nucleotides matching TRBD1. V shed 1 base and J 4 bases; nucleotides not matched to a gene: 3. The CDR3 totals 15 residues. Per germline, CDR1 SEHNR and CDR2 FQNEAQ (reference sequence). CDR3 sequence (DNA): TGTGCCAGCAGCTTAGGGACAGGGCTTTACAATGAGCAGTTCTTC. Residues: CASSLGTGLYNEQFF.

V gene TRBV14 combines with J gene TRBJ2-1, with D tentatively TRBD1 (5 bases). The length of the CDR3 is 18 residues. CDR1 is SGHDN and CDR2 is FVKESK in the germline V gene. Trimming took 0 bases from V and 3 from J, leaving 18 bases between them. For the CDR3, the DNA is TGTGCCAGCAGCCAAGATCCGTCAGGGTCAATCGGCTACAATGAGCAGTTCTTC. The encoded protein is CASSQDPSGSIGYNEQFF. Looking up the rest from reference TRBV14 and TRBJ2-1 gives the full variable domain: EAGVTQFPSHSVIEKGQTVTLRCDPISGHDNLYWYRRVMGKEIKFLLHFVKESKQDESGMPNNRFLAERTGGTYSTLKVQPAELEDSGVYFCASSQDPSGSIGYNEQFFGPGTRLTVL.

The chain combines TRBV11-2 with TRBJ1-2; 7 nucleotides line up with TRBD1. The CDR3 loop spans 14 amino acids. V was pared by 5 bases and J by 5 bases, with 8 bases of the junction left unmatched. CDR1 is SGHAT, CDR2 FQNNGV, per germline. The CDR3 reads CASSHGQVLYGYTF. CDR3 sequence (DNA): TGTGCCAGCAGCCACGGACAGGTTTTATATGGCTACACCTTC.

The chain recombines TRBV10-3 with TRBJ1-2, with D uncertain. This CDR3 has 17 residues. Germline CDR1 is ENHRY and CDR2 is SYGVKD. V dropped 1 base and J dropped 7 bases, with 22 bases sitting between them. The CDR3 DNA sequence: TGTGCCATCAGTGAGTGGTTTTCGGGGAACGTAAAGGGTGGCTACACCTTC. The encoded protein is CAISEWFSGNVKGGYTF.

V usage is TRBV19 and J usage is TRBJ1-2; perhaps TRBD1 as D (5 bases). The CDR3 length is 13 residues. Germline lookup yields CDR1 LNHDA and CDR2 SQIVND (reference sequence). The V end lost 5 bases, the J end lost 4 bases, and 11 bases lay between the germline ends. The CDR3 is CASSPRGGYGYTF. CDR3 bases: TGTGCCAGTAGTCCACGCGGGGGCTATGGCTACACCTTC. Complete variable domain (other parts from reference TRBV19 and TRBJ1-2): DGGITQSPKYLFRKEGQNVTLSCEQNLNHDAMYWYRQDPGQGLRLIYYSQIVNDFQKGDIAEGYSVSREKKESFPLTVTSAQKNPTAFYLCASSPRGGYGYTFGSGTRLTVV.

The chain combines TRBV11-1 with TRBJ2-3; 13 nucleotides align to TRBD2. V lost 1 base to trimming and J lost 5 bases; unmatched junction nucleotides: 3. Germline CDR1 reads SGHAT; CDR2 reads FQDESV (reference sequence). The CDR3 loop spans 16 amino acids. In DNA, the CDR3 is TGTGCCAGCAGCTTAGGGACTAGCGGGAGAGGAGATACGCAGTATTTT. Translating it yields CASSLGTSGRGDTQYF. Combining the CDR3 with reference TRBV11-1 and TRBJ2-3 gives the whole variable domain EAEVAQSPRYKITEKSQAVAFWCDPISGHATLYWYRQILGQGPELLVQFQDESVVDDSQLPKDRFSAERLKGVDSTLKIQPAELGDSAMYLCASSLGTSGRGDTQYFGPGTRLTVL.

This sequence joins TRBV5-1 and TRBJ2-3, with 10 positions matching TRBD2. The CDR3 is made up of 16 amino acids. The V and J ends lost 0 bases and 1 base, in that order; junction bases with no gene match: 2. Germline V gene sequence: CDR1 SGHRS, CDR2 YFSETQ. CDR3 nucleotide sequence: TGCGCCAGCAGCTTGGGCCTAGCGGGAGGCACAGATACGCAGTATTTT. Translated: CASSLGLAGGTDTQYF.

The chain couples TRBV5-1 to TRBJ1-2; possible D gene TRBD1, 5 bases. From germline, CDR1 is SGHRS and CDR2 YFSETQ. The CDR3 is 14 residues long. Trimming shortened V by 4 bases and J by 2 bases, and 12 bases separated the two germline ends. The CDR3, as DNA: TGCGCCAGCAGCCTTGGCGGGGGAAACTATGGCTACACCTTC. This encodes CASSLGGGNYGYTF.

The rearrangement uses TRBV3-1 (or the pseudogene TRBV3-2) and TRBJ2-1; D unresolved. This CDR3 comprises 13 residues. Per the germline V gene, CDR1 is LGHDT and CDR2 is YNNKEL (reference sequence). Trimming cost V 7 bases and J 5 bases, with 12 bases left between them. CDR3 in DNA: TGTGCCAGCACCTCCCACGGGCACAATGAGCAGTTCTTC. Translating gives CASTSHGHNEQFF.

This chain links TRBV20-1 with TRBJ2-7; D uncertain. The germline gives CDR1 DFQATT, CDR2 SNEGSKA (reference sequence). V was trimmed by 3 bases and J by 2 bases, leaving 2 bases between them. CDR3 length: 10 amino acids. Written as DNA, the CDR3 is TGCAGTGCTAGCCCCTACGAGCAGTACTTC. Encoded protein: CSASPYEQYF.